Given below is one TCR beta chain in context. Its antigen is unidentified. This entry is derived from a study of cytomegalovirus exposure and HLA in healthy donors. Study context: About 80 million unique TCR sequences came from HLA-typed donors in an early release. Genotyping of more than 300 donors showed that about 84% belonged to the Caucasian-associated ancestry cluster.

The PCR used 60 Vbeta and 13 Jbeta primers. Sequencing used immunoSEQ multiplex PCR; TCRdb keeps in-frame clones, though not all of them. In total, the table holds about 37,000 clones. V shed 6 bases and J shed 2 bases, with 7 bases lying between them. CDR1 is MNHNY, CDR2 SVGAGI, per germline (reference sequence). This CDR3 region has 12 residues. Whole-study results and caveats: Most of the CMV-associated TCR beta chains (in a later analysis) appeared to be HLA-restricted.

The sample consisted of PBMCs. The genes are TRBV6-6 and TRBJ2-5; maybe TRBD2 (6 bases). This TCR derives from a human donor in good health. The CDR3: CASSGTQETQYF. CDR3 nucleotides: TGTGCCAGCAGCGGGACTCAAGAGACCCAGTACTTC.